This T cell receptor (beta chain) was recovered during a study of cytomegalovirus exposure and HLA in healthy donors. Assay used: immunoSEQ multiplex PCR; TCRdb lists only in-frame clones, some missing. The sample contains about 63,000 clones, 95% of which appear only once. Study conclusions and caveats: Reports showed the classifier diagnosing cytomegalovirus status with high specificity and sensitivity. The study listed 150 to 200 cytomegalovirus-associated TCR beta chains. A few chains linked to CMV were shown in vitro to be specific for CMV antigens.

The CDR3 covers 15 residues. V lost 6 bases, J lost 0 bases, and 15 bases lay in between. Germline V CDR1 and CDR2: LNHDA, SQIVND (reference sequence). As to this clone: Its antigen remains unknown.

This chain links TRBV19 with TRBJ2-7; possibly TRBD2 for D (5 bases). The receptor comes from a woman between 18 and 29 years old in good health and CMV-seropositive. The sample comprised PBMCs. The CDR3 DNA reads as TGTGCCAGTAGGACCACGACGGGAAACTCCTACGAGCAGTACTTC. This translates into CASRTTTGNSYEQYF. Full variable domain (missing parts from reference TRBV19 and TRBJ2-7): DGGITQSPKYLFRKEGQNVTLSCEQNLNHDAMYWYRQDPGQGLRLIYYSQIVNDFQKGDIAEGYSVSREKKESFPLTVTSAQKNPTAFYLCASRTTTGNSYEQYFGPGTRLTVT.